The entry that follows covers one T cell receptor (beta chain) sequence. No antigen is known for it. The record originates from a study of graft-versus-host responses after intestinal transplantation. Study overall: In this cohort, recipients had multivisceral, liver-intestinal, or isolated intestinal transplants. All recipients got anti-thymocyte globulin induction, then tacrolimus and steroids for 2 to 4 years. Study results and limitations: Peak GvH clone levels in circulation were associated with early post-transplant HvG declines. Elevated graft-versus-host to host-versus-graft clonal ratios in allografts were recorded for patients with graft-donor T cell macrochimerism.

Profiled with immunoSEQ multiplex PCR; TCRdb holds only in-frame clones, not every one. Of some 35,000 clones listed, roughly 94% were seen once; the top ten hold about 0.22%. Trimming pared 2 bases from V and 6 bases from J, leaving 10 bases between. Per germline, CDR1 LNHDA and CDR2 SQIVND (reference sequence). There are 14 residues in the CDR3. The receptor was isolated from a human donor who was the organ donor for an intestinal transplant. This specimen consisted of unstimulated CD4+ T cells sorted from spleen or lymph node cells, obtained before transplant. The chain employs TRBV19 and TRBJ2-2; no clear D gene. The CDR3 is CASSINRFSGELFF. The CDR3 nucleotides are TGTGCCAGTAGTATAAATCGTTTCTCCGGGGAGCTGTTTTTT. The full variable domain, rest sourced from reference TRBV19 and TRBJ2-2, is DGGITQSPKYLFRKEGQNVTLSCEQNLNHDAMYWYRQDPGQGLRLIYYSQIVNDFQKGDIAEGYSVSREKKESFPLTVTSAQKNPTAFYLCASSINRFSGELFFGEGSRLTVL.